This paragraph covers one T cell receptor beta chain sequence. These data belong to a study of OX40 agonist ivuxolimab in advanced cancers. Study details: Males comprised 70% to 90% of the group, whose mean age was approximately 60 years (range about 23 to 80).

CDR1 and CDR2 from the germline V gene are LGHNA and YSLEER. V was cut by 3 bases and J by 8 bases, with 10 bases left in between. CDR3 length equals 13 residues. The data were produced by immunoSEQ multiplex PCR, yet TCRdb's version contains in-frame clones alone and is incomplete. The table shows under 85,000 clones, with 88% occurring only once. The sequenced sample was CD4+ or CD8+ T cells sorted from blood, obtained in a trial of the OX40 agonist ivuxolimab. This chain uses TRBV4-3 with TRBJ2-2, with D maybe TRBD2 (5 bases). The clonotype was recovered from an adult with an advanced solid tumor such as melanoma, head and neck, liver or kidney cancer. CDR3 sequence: CASSHPREGELFF. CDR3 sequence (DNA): TGCGCCAGCAGCCATCCTAGGGAGGGGGAGCTGTTTTTT.